Listed below are T cell receptor beta chains from one sample, sequenced in a study of OX40 agonist ivuxolimab in advanced cancers. TCRdb's copy holds only in-frame clones and misses some; the assay was immunoSEQ multiplex PCR. Among under 65,000 clones listed, around four fifths were seen once. This specimen consisted of CD4+ or CD8+ T cells sorted from blood, obtained in a trial of the OX40 agonist ivuxolimab. The receptor set was obtained from an adult with an advanced solid tumor such as melanoma, head and neck, liver or kidney cancer. CDR3s include the opening cysteine and the closing phenylalanine or tryptophan. D genes are given only for firm matches. A clone size is listed for some rows: how often the clone was seen (once, few, many), or a class if it is expanded.

>NA|NA|TRBV28|TRBJ1-2
CATRSARQSGYGYTF
TGTGCCACGCGATCCGCGCGCCAGTCGGGCTATGGCTACACCTTC
>NA|TRBD2|TRBV7-3|TRBJ2-7
CASSIAGEASYEQYF
TGTGCCAGCAGTATAGCGGGGGAGGCCTCCTACGAGCAGTACTTC
>NA|TRBD1|TRBV11-2|TRBJ1-3
CASSLRDRGPQNSGNTIYF
TGTGCCAGCAGCCTCCGGGACAGGGGGCCCCAAAACTCTGGAAACACCATATATTTT
>NA|NA|TRBV7-6|TRBJ2-7
CASSLAGGSRGQYF
TGTGCCAGCAGCTTAGCCGGGGGCAGTAGAGGCCAGTACTTC
>NA|NA|TRBV11-3|TRBJ2-7
CASSFRDSQQYF
TGTGCCAGCAGTTTTCGGGACTCCCAGCAGTACTTC
>once|NA|TRBV9|TRBJ2-6
CASSVDNSGANVLTF
TGTGCCAGCAGCGTAGATAACTCTGGGGCCAACGTCCTGACTTTC
>few|NA|TRBV28|TRBJ1-1
CASSPNWRTEAFF
TGTGCCAGCAGTCCGAACTGGCGAACTGAAGCTTTCTTT
>NA|TRBD1|TRBV30|TRBJ1-4
CAWEGARTRWPNEKLFF
TGTGCCTGGGAGGGGGCCAGGACGAGGTGGCCTAATGAAAAACTGTTTTTT
>NA|TRBD1|TRBV28|TRBJ1-6
CASSQGGDNSPLHF
TGTGCCAGCAGTCAGGGGGGGGATAATTCACCCCTCCACTTT
>NA|TRBD1|TRBV25-1|TRBJ1-4
CASSLPRQGLNEKLFF
TGTGCCAGCAGTTTACCTCGACAGGGACTTAATGAAAAACTGTTTTTT
>NA|TRBD1|TRBV6-5|TRBJ2-1
CASSYSPQGALNEQFF
TGTGCCAGCAGTTACTCGCCGCAGGGGGCCCTAAATGAGCAGTTCTTC
>NA|NA|TRBV15|TRBJ1-3
CATSRDLGGNTIYF
TGTGCCACCAGCAGAGATCTAGGGGGAAACACCATATATTTT
>few|NA|TRBV19|TRBJ1-5
CASSQREDWSPQHF
TGTGCCAGTAGTCAGAGAGAGGATTGGTCGCCCCAGCATTTT
>NA|NA|TRBV6-6|TRBJ2-5
CASSTPLLGETQYF
TGTGCCAGCAGCACCCCACTATTGGGGGAGACCCAGTACTTC
>NA|TRBD2|TRBV11-3|TRBJ2-1
CASSGGSSGPYNEQFF
TGTGCCAGCAGCGGAGGGAGTAGCGGGCCCTACAATGAGCAGTTCTTC
>NA|NA|TRBV6-5|TRBJ1-5
CASSQNRVGNQPQHF
TGTGCCAGCAGTCAAAACAGGGTCGGGAATCAGCCCCAGCATTTT
>NA|NA|TRBV5-8|TRBJ1-5
CASSWTRINSNQPQHF
TGTGCCAGCAGCTGGACCCGAATCAATAGCAATCAGCCCCAGCATTTT
>NA|TRBD1|TRBV23-1|TRBJ1-2
CATLTGYGYTF
TGCGCCACCCTGACAGGGTATGGCTACACCTTC
>NA|NA|TRBV6-4|TRBJ2-2
CASKQTSSPEAGELFF
TGTGCCAGCAAACAGACCAGCTCGCCAGAAGCCGGGGAGCTGTTTTTT
>NA|TRBD1|TRBV9|TRBJ1-2
CASSARQGANYGYTF
TGTGCCAGCAGCGCCAGACAGGGAGCTAACTATGGCTACACCTTC
>once|NA|TRBV5-6|TRBJ1-1
CASSLHGVMRRVQAFF
TGTGCCAGCAGCTTACATGGGGTTATGAGGAGGGTACAAGCTTTCTTT
>NA|NA|TRBV5-6|TRBJ1-2
CASSSQRVDIYGYTF
TGTGCCAGCAGCTCACAAAGGGTCGATATTTATGGCTACACCTTC
>NA|NA|TRBV16|TRBJ1-2
CASSLRAGYTF
TGTGCCAGCAGCCTCCGAGCCGGCTACACCTTC
>NA|TRBD2|TRBV19|TRBJ2-2
CASSIWTSGGVGELFF
TGTGCCAGTAGTATTTGGACTAGCGGGGGAGTCGGGGAGCTGTTTTTT
>NA|TRBD1|TRBV13|TRBJ2-7
CASSHRTGRVGGYEQYF
TGTGCCAGCAGCCACAGGACAGGGCGTGTAGGGGGGTACGAGCAGTACTTC
>NA|NA|TRBV10-1|TRBJ2-1
CASSTDRTGEQFF
TGCGCCAGCAGTACTGACAGGACCGGTGAGCAGTTCTTC
>NA|TRBD2|TRBV19|TRBJ2-5
CASSAQAGGLETQYF
TGTGCCAGTAGTGCTCAAGCGGGGGGGCTGGAGACCCAGTACTTC
>few|NA|TRBV9|TRBJ1-2
CASSATATGRPGHYGYTF
TGTGCCAGCAGCGCGACGGCGACTGGGCGGCCAGGCCACTATGGCTACACCTTC
>NA|NA|TRBV5-1|TRBJ2-5
CASSLGQGGAQYF
TGCGCCAGCAGCTTGGGCCAGGGGGGGGCCCAGTACTTC
>NA|TRBD1|TRBV28|TRBJ2-2
CASSLPGTGKYAGELFF
TGTGCCAGCAGTTTACCGGGGACAGGGAAGTATGCCGGGGAGCTGTTTTTT
>NA|TRBD2|TRBV29-1|TRBJ2-3
CSFPGLGADTQYF
TGCAGCTTTCCTGGACTAGGAGCAGATACGCAGTATTTT
>NA|TRBD1|TRBV11-2|TRBJ1-4
CASSTSGGANEKLFF
TGTGCCAGCAGCACTTCAGGGGGGGCTAATGAAAAACTGTTTTTT
>NA|NA|TRBV6-1|TRBJ2-2
CASRDRSNTGELFF
TGTGCCAGCAGGGACAGATCGAACACCGGGGAGCTGTTTTTT
>NA|TRBD1|TRBV28|TRBJ2-7
CASSSGQGAYEQYF
TGTGCCAGCAGTTCGGGACAGGGGGCCTACGAGCAGTACTTC
>NA|TRBD2|TRBV11-2|TRBJ2-7
CASSLEGWTSSF
TGTGCCAGCAGCTTAGAGGGTTGGACTAGTTCCTTC
>NA|NA|TRBV30|TRBJ2-7
CAWGRGLVEQYF
TGTGCCTGGGGCAGGGGCCTGGTCGAGCAGTACTTC
>few|TRBD1|TRBV5-1|TRBJ1-6
CASSLSQTGQSPLHF
TGCGCCAGCAGCTTGTCCCAGACAGGGCAGTCACCCCTCCACTTT
>once|TRBD1|TRBV4-1|TRBJ2-1
CASSQDRGTGSYNEQFF
TGCGCCAGCAGCCAAGATCGCGGGACAGGGAGCTACAATGAGCAGTTCTTC
>few|NA|TRBV5-1|TRBJ1-1
CASSLSAANTEAFF
TGCGCCAGCAGCTTGTCCGCGGCGAACACTGAAGCTTTCTTT
>NA|NA|TRBV7-8|TRBJ2-7
CASSLGAESRSYEQYF
TGTGCCAGCAGCTTAGGGGCCGAATCCCGCTCCTACGAGCAGTACTTC
>NA|TRBD1|TRBV30|TRBJ2-7
CAWTNRGQGFYEQYF
TGTGCCTGGACCAACCGGGGACAGGGGTTCTACGAGCAGTACTTC
>once|NA|TRBV5-1|TRBJ1-4
CASKTTMGNEKLFF
TGCGCCAGCAAGACGACGATGGGGAATGAAAAACTGTTTTTT
>NA|NA|TRBV6-6|TRBJ2-1
CASSYYEAGEQFF
TGTGCCAGCAGTTACTATGAGGCTGGTGAGCAGTTCTTC
>NA|NA|TRBV29-1|TRBJ2-1
CSVSTSPITYNEQFF
TGCAGCGTCTCAACTAGCCCGATTACCTACAATGAGCAGTTCTTC
>NA|NA|TRBV5-1|TRBJ2-5
CASSKPSESQGTQYF
TGCGCCAGCAGCAAACCTAGCGAGAGCCAAGGGACCCAGTACTTC
>NA|NA|TRBV2|TRBJ2-7
CASSRAGSSYEQYF
TGTGCCAGCAGTCGAGCGGGCAGCTCCTACGAGCAGTACTTC
>NA|NA|TRBV7-9|TRBJ2-7
CASSAGGYSYEQYF
TGTGCCAGCAGCGCAGGGGGGTACTCCTACGAGCAGTACTTC
>few|TRBD1|TRBV14|TRBJ1-6
CASSQGQGDNSPLHF
TGTGCCAGCAGCCAGGGACAGGGCGACAATTCACCCCTCCACTTT